The 15 T cell receptor beta chains reported below all come from one sample, sequenced in a study of shared clonotypes between healthy human individuals. Repertoires were generated with immunoSEQ multiplex PCR, while TCRdb's copy carries only in-frame clones and drops some. The data hold around 2.5 million clones, with roughly 93% observed a single time. The specimen was naive CD4+ T cells from PBMCs. Subset: CD45RA+ positively selected. These receptors were collected from a man aged 18-30 years in good health. Some clones in this sample may be carry-over from other donors' samples.

The chain uses TRBV11-2 and TRBJ1-2; D might be TRBD1 (5 bases). The V end lost 5 bases, the J end lost 2 bases, and 12 bases lay between the germline ends. The CDR3 contains 14 residues. Germline-derived CDR1 and CDR2 are SGHAT and FQNNGV. The CDR3: CASSPGRGNYGYTF. The CDR3 nucleotides are TGTGCCAGCAGCCCTGGGCGGGGGAACTATGGCTACACCTTC.

Turning to this clone: Other DNA variants within this sample encode the same CDR3. The chain recombines TRBV15 with TRBJ2-5; D unresolved. Germline-derived CDR1 and CDR2 are LNHNV and YYDKDF (reference sequence). Trimming shortened V by 0 bases and J by 5 bases, and 4 bases separated the two germline ends. This CDR3 has 12 residues. CDR3 DNA: TGTGCCACCAGCAGAGATCTGGAGACCCAGTACTTC. Its protein product is CATSRDLETQYF.

This chain links TRBV27 with TRBJ1-1; TRBD1 aligns across 8 bases. V was pared by 5 bases and J by 3 bases, with 5 bases of the junction left unmatched. This CDR3 comprises 14 residues. Germline loops: CDR1 MNHEY, CDR2 SMNVEV (reference sequence). In nucleotides, the CDR3 is TGTGCCAGCAGTAGGACAGGGCCTTACACTGAAGCTTTCTTT. This codes for CASSRTGPYTEAFF.

J is TRBJ2-3 and V is TRBV10-3, with D perhaps TRBD1 (5 bases). V lost 2 bases to trimming and J lost 6 bases, with 12 bases between them. CDR1 ENHRY and CDR2 SYGVKD come from the germline V gene. The CDR3 spans 14 residues. This CDR3 is CAISEEGARDTQYF. The CDR3 region has the DNA TGTGCCATCAGTGAGGAAGGGGCTAGGGATACGCAGTATTTT.

The CDR3 loop is CASSPRVLNTGELFF. CDR3 bases: TGTGCCAGCAGCCCCAGGGTGCTGAACACCGGGGAGCTGTTTTTT. This chain uses TRBV7-3 with TRBJ2-2, with D possibly TRBD1 on 5 matching bases. Per germline, CDR1 SGHTA and CDR2 FQGTGA. V was pared by 5 bases and J by 1 base, with 11 bases between. This CDR3 region has 15 residues.

This chain joins TRBV7-9 and TRBJ2-5; D may be TRBD1 (5 bases). The V gene lost 5 bases and the J gene lost 3 bases, with 16 bases spanning the gap. The CDR3 runs to 15 residues. The germline CDR1 and CDR2 sequences are SEHNR and FQNEAQ (reference sequence). The chain's CDR3 is CASSPSSRTKETQYF. CDR3 nucleotide sequence: TGTGCCAGCAGCCCTTCCAGCCGGACAAAAGAGACCCAGTACTTC.

The gene calls are TRBV11-2 and TRBJ2-1, with 14 bases identical to TRBD2. V trimming: 6 bases; J trimming: 9 bases; junction bases outside the gene matches: 4. Germline CDR1 SGHAT, CDR2 FQNNGV. The CDR3 length is 14 residues. CDR3 nucleotides: TGTGCCAGCAGTGGACTAGCGGGAGGCACTGAGCAGTTCTTC. Protein product: CASSGLAGGTEQFF.

The chain combines TRBV7-3 with TRBJ1-6, with 9 nucleotides matching TRBD1. The J segment lost 7 bases and the V segment lost 6 bases, leaving 4 bases of the junction unmatched. The CDR3 covers 14 residues. Germline values: CDR1 SGHTA, CDR2 FQGTGA. CDR3 in amino acids: CASRGDRENSPLHF. CDR3 sequence (DNA): TGTGCCAGCAGGGGGGACAGGGAGAATTCACCCCTCCACTTT.

The rearrangement links TRBV30 to TRBJ2-7; D is undetermined. This CDR3 is built from 12 residues. Germline CDR1 reads GTSNPN; CDR2 reads SVGIG (reference sequence). V was cut by 2 bases and J by 5 bases, with 10 bases left in between. The CDR3 nucleotides read TGTGCCTGGAGTAAGTGGAAGAACGAGCAGTACTTC. This codes for CAWSKWKNEQYF.

Comments on this clone: The same CDR3 can be traced to other DNA sequences in this sample. The J gene is TRBJ2-3, the V gene TRBV5-4; the D is unclear. The germline CDR1 and CDR2 sequences are SGHNT and YYREEE (reference sequence). Deletions cut 1 base from V and 2 bases from J, with 8 bases between. The CDR3 runs 14 residues. The CDR3 DNA sequence: TGTGCCAGCAGCTTGTTGGGGTACACAGATACGCAGTATTTT. It yields the protein CASSLLGYTDTQYF.

The chain joins TRBV5-1 to TRBJ2-6, with unresolved D. The CDR3 covers 15 residues. V lost 6 bases to trimming and J lost 0 bases, with 10 bases between them. The germline V gene encodes CDR1 SGHRS and CDR2 YFSETQ. CDR3 in DNA: TGCGCCAGCACCCTAGGAGCCTCTGGGGCCAACGTCCTGACTTTC. Encoded protein: CASTLGASGANVLTF.

This chain connects TRBV14 to TRBJ2-1; possible D gene TRBD2, 5 bases. CDR3 size: 17 residues. Per the germline V gene, CDR1 is SGHDN and CDR2 is FVKESK. The V gene lost 4 bases and the J gene lost 4 bases, with 20 bases spanning the gap. CDR3 sequence reads: CASSPRPVGLPYNEQFF. CDR3 DNA: TGTGCCAGCAGCCCTAGACCCGTAGGACTCCCGTACAATGAGCAGTTCTTC.

CDR3 in amino acids: CASSLALAGPYNEQFF. DNA of the CDR3: TGCGCCAGCAGCTTGGCCTTAGCGGGACCGTACAATGAGCAGTTCTTC. The chain joins TRBV5-1 to TRBJ2-1, with TRBD2 identical over 8 bases. CDR3 length: 16 residues. Germline trimming cut 0 bases from V and 4 bases from J; bases unmatched to any gene: 6. From germline, CDR1 is SGHRS and CDR2 YFSETQ.

This chain joins TRBV7-6 and TRBJ2-1; D is uncertain. The CDR3 runs to 11 residues. Germline V gene sequence: CDR1 SGHVS, CDR2 FNYEAQ. V shed 3 bases and J shed 9 bases, with 6 bases lying between them. CDR3 sequence reads: CASSLKAEQFF. CDR3 coding DNA: TGTGCCAGCAGCTTGAAGGCTGAGCAGTTCTTC.

The chain links TRBV5-4 to TRBJ2-3, with 7 nucleotides matching TRBD1. After removal of 4 bases from V and 4 bases from J, the junction contained 9 bases not matched to a gene. Germline loops: CDR1 SGHNT, CDR2 YYREEE (reference sequence). There are 15 residues in the CDR3. CDR3 region: CASSVDDRVSDTQYF. Here the CDR3 DNA reads TGTGCCAGCAGCGTAGACGACAGGGTATCAGATACGCAGTATTTT.